These 5 T cell receptor beta chains originate from one sample sequenced in a study of T cell changes during pregnancy in multiple sclerosis. The repertoire was sequenced with immunoSEQ multiplex PCR; TCRdb's copy has only in-frame clones and lacks some. Among more than 80,000 clones, roughly 90% were seen once, and the ten largest hold about 1.5%. Sample: peripheral blood, taken in the first trimester of pregnancy. Source of these receptors: a female donor with multiple sclerosis, enrolled in a pregnancy study.

V is TRBV18 and J is TRBJ1-2; a possible D gene is TRBD1 (6 bases). The V end was cut by 3 bases, the J end by 7 bases, with 6 bases between. This CDR3 is built from 11 residues. From germline, CDR1 is KGHSH and CDR2 LQKENI. The CDR3 nucleotides are TGTGCCAGCTCACCGGACAGTGGCTACACCTTC. Encoded protein: CASSPDSGYTF.

V gene TRBV11-2 combines with J gene TRBJ2-5; 9 positions agree with TRBD2. The CDR3 covers 17 residues. The germline CDR1 and CDR2 sequences are SGHAT and FQNNGV. With V trimmed by 7 bases and J by 5 bases, 17 bases remained unmatched. CDR3 in DNA: TGTGCCAGCATCCTAGGGGGAGCGGGGGGCGCTGGGGAGACCCAGTACTTC. Translation gives CASILGGAGGAGETQYF.

The chain uses TRBV28 and TRBJ1-3; D not certain. CDR1 is MDHEN, CDR2 SYDVKM, per germline. The CDR3 is 14 residues long. Between the trimmed V and J ends, which lost 3 bases and 4 bases, there was a span of 10 bases. The CDR3 DNA reads TGTGCCAGCAGTTTCGGTCATTCGGGAAACACCATATATTTT. Residues: CASSFGHSGNTIYF. The full variable domain, completed using reference TRBV28 and TRBJ1-3, is DVKVTQSSRYLVKRTGEKVFLECVQDMDHENMFWYRQDPGLGLRLIYFSYDVKMKEKGDIPEGYSVSREKKERFSLILESASTNQTSMYLCASSFGHSGNTIYFGEGSWLTVV.

V and J are TRBV7-9 and TRBJ1-3, with 9 bases aligning to TRBD1. Germline V gene data show CDR1 as SEHNR and CDR2 as FQNEAQ (reference sequence). The CDR3 extends over 15 amino acids. After removal of 6 bases from V and 2 bases from J, the junction contained 5 bases not matched to a gene. The CDR3 DNA sequence: TGTGCCAGCAGTAAACAGGGGGCGACTGGAAACACCATATATTTT. Protein sequence: CASSKQGATGNTIYF.

Regarding this clone: This same CDR3 is encoded by further DNA sequences in the sample. The chain uses TRBV7-9 and TRBJ2-7; 10 bases fit TRBD2. V shed 6 bases and J 3 bases; nucleotides not matched to a gene: 5. Germline V gene data show CDR1 as SEHNR and CDR2 as FQNEAQ (reference sequence). The CDR3 extends over 14 amino acids. The CDR3 bases are TGTGCCAGCAGGTCGGGACTAGCGAGCTACGAGCAGTACTTC. Translated: CASRSGLASYEQYF.